This TCR beta chain came from a study of monozygotic twins with inflammatory bowel disease. Findings and caveats of the study: Healthy co-twins showed greater TCRbeta diversity (inverse Simpson) than IBD patients. IBD patients shared fewer clonotypes with others than healthy twins, especially with disease activity.

CDR3 length equals 14 residues. Germline V CDR1 and CDR2: SNHLY, FYNNEI. The unique tags termed UMIs, each holding a 6-nucleotide sample barcode, were added by means of template switching. Using the 5' RACE reads, TCRdb records one entry per CDR3 protein without DNA. Its clone listing holds 110,000 or so distinct CDR3 sequences. Notes on this clonotype: Its target is not known.

The gene calls are TRBV2 and TRBJ1-4. The origin of this receptor is a human donor with ulcerative colitis or Crohn's disease, or a healthy co-twin of an affected twin (not recorded which). Sequenced sample: blood. The CDR3 reads CASGRTIANEKLFF. Supplemented by reference TRBV2 and TRBJ1-4, the full variable domain reads EPEVTQTPSHQVTQMGQEVILRCVPISNHLYFYWYRQILGQKVEFLVSFYNNEISEKSEIFDDQFSVERPDGSNFTLKIRSTKLEDSAMYFCASGRTIANEKLFFGSGTQLSVL.